Here is one T cell receptor beta chain with its context. Its specificity is not known. This sample stems from a study of identical twins. Template switching, a step in the protocol, added a universal primer site, and cDNA carried unique molecular identifiers. TCRdb reanalysed the 5' RACE reads using MiXCR and keeps one entry per CDR3 protein. Of about 390,000 distinct CDR3 sequences in the sample, roughly 9% were seen once. Germline CDR1 reads SGHAT; CDR2 reads FQNNGV. Trimming left V 3 bases short and J 3 bases short, with 14 bases between. The CDR3 covers 15 residues. General observations from the study: Rather than following the same donors, the conclusions depended on cross-sectional statistical analysis. Models underestimated how often monozygotic twins shared out-of-frame TCR alpha. Insertion counts were lower in abundant cord blood beta clonotypes, a trend that memory repertoires did not show.

The sample comprised naive T cells sorted from blood. The J gene is TRBJ1-2, the V gene TRBV11-2; D unresolved. The source is a woman between 45 and 60 years old in good health. This CDR3 reads CASSLDGSLYYGYTF. As DNA, the CDR3 is TGTGCCAGCAGCTTGGACGGATCCCTGTACTATGGCTACACCTTC.